This TCR beta chain was recorded in a study of cytomegalovirus exposure and HLA in healthy donors. PCR used 60 Vbeta primers and 13 Jbeta primers. Sequenced by immunoSEQ multiplex PCR; TCRdb stores in-frame clones only, minus some. The data show approximately 130,000 clones, around 83% seen once. Study-level results: Follow-up analysis seemed to connect common viral pathogens with several of the most significant clusters identified. Reported results showed that the classifier diagnosed cytomegalovirus status with high specificity and sensitivity. Reportedly, TCR beta sequences accurately predicted HLA-A and HLA-B alleles in most subjects.

As regards this clone: Antigen: not known.

V lost 2 bases and J 4 bases, leaving 8 bases between the germline ends. Germline CDR1 and CDR2: SGHAT and FQNNGV. The CDR3 is 14 amino acids. This TCR derives from a young woman in good health and CMV-seropositive. The sequencing sample was made of PBMCs. The rearrangement joins TRBV11-2 to TRBJ1-4; no firm D call. The CDR3 loop reads CASSLSSVNEKLFF. The CDR3, as DNA: TGTGCCAGCAGCTTATCGTCAGTTAATGAAAAACTGTTTTTT.